A selection of T cell receptor beta chains follows, all from one sample in a study of beta chain features in type 1 diabetes. Assay: immunoSEQ multiplex PCR; the TCRdb copy retains only in-frame clones and omits some. The sample records some 140,000 clones, around a tenth being singletons. Sequenced: central memory CD4+ T cells from blood. These receptors were collected from a man aged 18 to 30 in good health. Each CDR3 is given with its conserved first and last residue. A D gene is named only where the DNA matches it firmly. Part of the rows lack a size; the others show once, few, many or a class for expanded clones.

clone_size: few
j_call: TRBJ2-5
d_call: TRBD1
v_call: TRBV11-2
cdr3_aa: CASSLGQVGETQYF
cdr3_nt: TGTGCCAGCAGCTTGGGACAGGTCGGGGAGACCCAGTACTTC

clone_size: few
j_call: TRBJ2-3
d_call: NA
v_call: TRBV5-4
cdr3_aa: CASSSGGRTDTQYF
cdr3_nt: TGTGCCAGCAGCTCAGGGGGGAGAACAGATACGCAGTATTTT

clone_size: few
j_call: TRBJ1-6
d_call: TRBD1
v_call: TRBV7-2
cdr3_aa: CASSSADRGNNSPLHF
cdr3_nt: TGTGCCAGCAGCTCCGCCGACAGGGGAAATAATTCACCCCTCCACTTT

clone_size: few
j_call: TRBJ2-5
d_call: NA
v_call: TRBV6-6
cdr3_aa: CASSYSKQGRETQYF
cdr3_nt: TGTGCCAGCAGTTACTCGAAACAGGGACGAGAGACCCAGTACTTC

clone_size: few
j_call: TRBJ1-5
d_call: TRBD1
v_call: TRBV6-4
cdr3_aa: CASSSDRANQPQHF
cdr3_nt: TGTGCCAGCAGTAGCGACAGGGCCAATCAGCCCCAGCATTTT

clone_size: NA
j_call: TRBJ2-5
d_call: NA
v_call: TRBV7-9
cdr3_aa: CASSSHRHGETQYF
cdr3_nt: TGTGCCAGCAGCTCACACAGGCATGGGGAGACCCAGTACTTC

clone_size: NA
j_call: TRBJ2-6
d_call: NA
v_call: TRBV27
cdr3_aa: CASSFRVGANVLTF
cdr3_nt: TGTGCCAGCAGTTTCAGGGTCGGGGCCAACGTCCTGACTTTC

clone_size: NA
j_call: TRBJ2-7
d_call: TRBD1
v_call: TRBV7-2
cdr3_aa: CASSRRTGAHSSYEQYF
cdr3_nt: TGTGCCAGCAGCCGTCGGACAGGGGCGCATAGCTCCTACGAGCAGTACTTC

clone_size: many
j_call: TRBJ2-7
d_call: NA
v_call: TRBV7-9
cdr3_aa: CASSTQGGEQYF
cdr3_nt: TGTGCCAGCAGCACACAGGGTGGCGAGCAGTACTTC

clone_size: NA
j_call: TRBJ2-3
d_call: NA
v_call: TRBV5-5
cdr3_aa: CASSLNWARDTQYF
cdr3_nt: TGTGCCAGCAGCCTCAACTGGGCAAGGGATACGCAGTATTTT

clone_size: few
j_call: TRBJ2-3
d_call: NA
v_call: TRBV5-1
cdr3_aa: CASSPDSTDTQYF
cdr3_nt: TGCGCCAGCAGCCCGGACAGTACAGATACGCAGTATTTT

clone_size: few
j_call: TRBJ1-2
d_call: NA
v_call: TRBV19
cdr3_aa: CASSIGARDTTF
cdr3_nt: TGTGCCAGTAGTATAGGGGCTCGGGACACGACCTTC

clone_size: few
j_call: TRBJ2-6
d_call: NA
v_call: TRBV19
cdr3_aa: CASSMRVSGANVLTF
cdr3_nt: TGTGCCAGTAGTATGAGGGTTTCTGGGGCCAACGTCCTGACTTTC

clone_size: NA
j_call: TRBJ1-6
d_call: TRBD1
v_call: TRBV5-1
cdr3_aa: CASSSGTGVSPLHF
cdr3_nt: TGCGCCAGCAGCTCGGGGACAGGGGTCTCACCCCTCCACTTT

clone_size: NA
j_call: TRBJ1-1
d_call: NA
v_call: TRBV30
cdr3_aa: CAWSAGGPGEGAEAFF
cdr3_nt: TGTGCCTGGAGTGCCGGGGGACCGGGGGAGGGGGCTGAAGCTTTCTTT

clone_size: few
j_call: TRBJ2-6
d_call: NA
v_call: TRBV6-6
cdr3_aa: CASSLQYSGANVLTF
cdr3_nt: TGTGCCAGCAGTCTCCAGTACTCTGGGGCCAACGTCCTGACTTTC

clone_size: NA
j_call: TRBJ2-1
d_call: TRBD2
v_call: TRBV28
cdr3_aa: CASSSLLAGSYNEQFF
cdr3_nt: TGTGCCAGCAGTTCCCTACTAGCGGGGTCCTACAATGAGCAGTTCTTC

clone_size: NA
j_call: TRBJ1-5
d_call: NA
v_call: TRBV4-1
cdr3_aa: CASSQDEGGNQPQHF
cdr3_nt: TGCGCCAGCAGCCAAGATGAGGGGGGCAATCAGCCCCAGCATTTT

clone_size: NA
j_call: TRBJ2-5
d_call: NA
v_call: TRBV7-2
cdr3_aa: CASSLVAETQYF
cdr3_nt: TGTGCCAGCAGCTTAGTAGCGGAGACCCAGTACTTC

clone_size: many
j_call: TRBJ2-1
d_call: TRBD2
v_call: TRBV5-1
cdr3_aa: CASSLGTSVNEQFF
cdr3_nt: TGCGCCAGCAGCTTGGGGACTAGCGTCAATGAGCAGTTCTTC

clone_size: few
j_call: TRBJ1-6
d_call: TRBD1
v_call: TRBV5-6
cdr3_aa: CASSLATGDSPLHF
cdr3_nt: TGTGCCAGCAGCTTGGCAACAGGGGATTCACCCCTCCACTTT

clone_size: many
j_call: TRBJ2-7
d_call: NA
v_call: TRBV5-6
cdr3_aa: CASSFGYFSEQYF
cdr3_nt: TGTGCCAGCAGCTTTGGTTACTTTTCCGAGCAGTACTTC

clone_size: few
j_call: TRBJ2-2
d_call: TRBD2
v_call: TRBV29-1
cdr3_aa: CSVVLGGGNTGELFF
cdr3_nt: TGCAGCGTTGTCCTCGGGGGGGGGAACACCGGGGAGCTGTTTTTT

clone_size: NA
j_call: TRBJ2-5
d_call: NA
v_call: TRBV4-2
cdr3_aa: CASSQDLQGWETQYF
cdr3_nt: TGTGCCAGCAGCCAAGATCTACAGGGATGGGAGACCCAGTACTTC

clone_size: NA
j_call: TRBJ2-2
d_call: NA
v_call: TRBV14
cdr3_aa: CASSQRQGNTGELFF
cdr3_nt: TGTGCCAGCAGCCAGAGGCAGGGGAACACCGGGGAGCTGTTTTTT

clone_size: NA
j_call: TRBJ2-5
d_call: TRBD2
v_call: TRBV7-2
cdr3_aa: CASSSRGVLAGGPQYF
cdr3_nt: TGTGCCAGCAGCTCCCGGGGGGTGCTAGCGGGGGGGCCCCAGTACTTC

clone_size: few
j_call: TRBJ2-3
d_call: TRBD2
v_call: TRBV4-1
cdr3_aa: CASSLGGVVDTQYF
cdr3_nt: TGCGCCAGCAGCCTCGGGGGGGTGGTAGATACGCAGTATTTT

clone_size: NA
j_call: TRBJ2-7
d_call: NA
v_call: TRBV7-2
cdr3_aa: CASSLQAGDNYEQYF
cdr3_nt: TGTGCCAGCAGCTTACAGGCAGGGGATAATTACGAGCAGTACTTC

clone_size: few
j_call: TRBJ2-3
d_call: TRBD1
v_call: TRBV6-5
cdr3_aa: CASSYSGGQGTDTQYF
cdr3_nt: TGTGCCAGCAGTTACTCGGGTGGACAGGGCACAGATACGCAGTATTTT

clone_size: few
j_call: TRBJ1-5
d_call: NA
v_call: TRBV6-6
cdr3_aa: CASRRVAGQPQHF
cdr3_nt: TGTGCCAGCAGGAGGGTAGCTGGTCAGCCCCAGCATTTT

clone_size: many
j_call: TRBJ2-1
d_call: TRBD1
v_call: TRBV7-2
cdr3_aa: CASTPGTGGYEQFF
cdr3_nt: TGTGCCAGCACCCCCGGGACAGGGGGCTATGAGCAGTTCTTC

clone_size: NA
j_call: TRBJ1-3
d_call: NA
v_call: TRBV4-1
cdr3_aa: CASSQEKGVSAAGNTIYF
cdr3_nt: TGCGCCAGCAGCCAAGAAAAGGGGGTCAGTGCTGCTGGAAACACCATATATTTT

clone_size: few
j_call: TRBJ2-7
d_call: NA
v_call: TRBV6-5
cdr3_aa: CASSYPGAFYEQYF
cdr3_nt: TGTGCCAGCAGTTACCCTGGGGCATTTTACGAGCAGTACTTC

clone_size: NA
j_call: TRBJ1-5
d_call: NA
v_call: TRBV7-9
cdr3_aa: CASSLVGQSGYNQPQHF
cdr3_nt: TGTGCCAGCAGCTTAGTAGGCCAGTCGGGTTACAATCAGCCCCAGCATTTT

clone_size: NA
j_call: TRBJ2-7
d_call: NA
v_call: TRBV6-5
cdr3_aa: CASSPDTMHYEQYF
cdr3_nt: TGTGCCAGCAGCCCTGACACGATGCACTACGAGCAGTACTTC

clone_size: few
j_call: TRBJ2-5
d_call: TRBD2
v_call: TRBV4-1
cdr3_aa: CASSQDLAGTQETQYF
cdr3_nt: TGCGCCAGCAGCCAAGATCTAGCGGGGACCCAAGAGACCCAGTACTTC

clone_size: NA
j_call: TRBJ1-6
d_call: TRBD1
v_call: TRBV7-2
cdr3_aa: CASSLGTGDSPLHF
cdr3_nt: TGTGCCAGCAGCTTAGGGACAGGGGATTCACCCCTCCACTTT

clone_size: NA
j_call: TRBJ1-1
d_call: NA
v_call: TRBV4-3
cdr3_aa: CASSYRVNTEAFF
cdr3_nt: TGCGCCAGCAGCTACAGGGTGAACACTGAAGCTTTCTTT

clone_size: NA
j_call: TRBJ2-2
d_call: TRBD2
v_call: TRBV6-5
cdr3_aa: CASSLGLVGSGELFF
cdr3_nt: TGTGCCAGCAGTCTAGGACTAGTCGGTTCCGGGGAGCTGTTTTTT

clone_size: few
j_call: TRBJ1-5
d_call: NA
v_call: TRBV18
cdr3_aa: CASSQESQGTPQHF
cdr3_nt: TGTGCCAGCTCACAAGAATCTCAGGGTACGCCCCAGCATTTT

clone_size: NA
j_call: TRBJ2-1
d_call: NA
v_call: TRBV5-1
cdr3_aa: CASSLLGGGAYNEQFF
cdr3_nt: TGCGCCAGCAGCCTACTTGGAGGGGGGGCTTACAATGAGCAGTTCTTC

clone_size: NA
j_call: TRBJ2-7
d_call: TRBD2
v_call: TRBV28
cdr3_aa: CASSLQSSGGYEQYF
cdr3_nt: TGTGCCAGCAGTTTACAGTCTAGCGGGGGTTACGAGCAGTACTTC

clone_size: few
j_call: TRBJ2-7
d_call: TRBD2
v_call: TRBV4-2
cdr3_aa: CASSPTSPGGGKYEQYF
cdr3_nt: TGTGCCAGCAGCCCCACCTCTCCGGGCGGGGGAAAATACGAGCAGTACTTC

clone_size: NA
j_call: TRBJ1-3
d_call: TRBD1
v_call: TRBV18
cdr3_aa: CASSPTTGDGNTIYF
cdr3_nt: TGTGCCAGCTCACCGACGACAGGGGATGGAAACACCATATATTTT

clone_size: NA
j_call: TRBJ2-5
d_call: NA
v_call: TRBV29-1
cdr3_aa: CSVDAQPQETQYF
cdr3_nt: TGCAGCGTTGATGCACAGCCCCAAGAGACCCAGTACTTC

clone_size: once
j_call: TRBJ2-1
d_call: NA
v_call: TRBV7-9
cdr3_aa: CASSRQTGLTYNEQFF
cdr3_nt: TGTGCCAGCAGCCGCCAAACAGGTTTAACCTACAATGAGCAGTTCTTC

clone_size: NA
j_call: TRBJ2-3
d_call: NA
v_call: TRBV4-1
cdr3_aa: CASSQGWGASTDTQYF
cdr3_nt: TGCGCCAGCAGCCAAGGTTGGGGCGCTAGCACAGATACGCAGTATTTT

clone_size: NA
j_call: TRBJ2-3
d_call: NA
v_call: TRBV5-1
cdr3_aa: CASSPSASPAAYTQYF
cdr3_nt: TGCGCCAGCAGTCCATCGGCTAGCCCAGCAGCGTATACGCAGTATTTT

clone_size: few
j_call: TRBJ2-2
d_call: TRBD2
v_call: TRBV30
cdr3_aa: CAWARTSGGAAGELFF
cdr3_nt: TGTGCCTGGGCCCGGACTAGCGGGGGGGCCGCCGGGGAGCTGTTTTTT